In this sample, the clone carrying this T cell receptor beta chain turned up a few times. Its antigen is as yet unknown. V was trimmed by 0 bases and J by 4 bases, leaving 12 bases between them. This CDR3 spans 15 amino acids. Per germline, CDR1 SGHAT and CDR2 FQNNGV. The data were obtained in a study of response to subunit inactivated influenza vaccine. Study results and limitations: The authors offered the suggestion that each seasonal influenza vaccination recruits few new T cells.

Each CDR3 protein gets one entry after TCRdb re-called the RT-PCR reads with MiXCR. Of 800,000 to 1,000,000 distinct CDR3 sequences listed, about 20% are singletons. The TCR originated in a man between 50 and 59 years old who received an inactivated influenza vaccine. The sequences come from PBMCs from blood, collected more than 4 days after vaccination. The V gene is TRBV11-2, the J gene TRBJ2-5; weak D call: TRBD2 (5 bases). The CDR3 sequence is CASSLDRGPGETQYF. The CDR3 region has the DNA TGTGCCAGCAGCTTAGACCGCGGGCCGGGAGAGACCCAGTACTTC.